A single sample is the source of the 3 T cell receptor beta chains below, sequenced in a study of shared clonotypes between healthy human individuals. Here immunoSEQ multiplex PCR was the method, and the copy in TCRdb shows in-frame clones only, minus some. Of some 480,000 clones in the sample, around 79% were seen once. Sequencing was done on a sample of PBMCs. The receptors were gathered from a woman in her 40s in good health. Some clones in this sample may be carry-over from other donors' samples.

Here the CDR3 reads CASSLPVTDTQYF. The CDR3 DNA sequence: TGTGCCAGCAGCTTACCGGTGACAGATACGCAGTATTTT. The rearrangement uses TRBV5-6 and TRBJ2-3; no clear D. The germline gives CDR1 SGHDT, CDR2 YYEEEE. The CDR3 extends over 13 amino acids. The V end lost 2 bases, the J end lost 3 bases, and 7 bases lay between the germline ends.

The V and J genes are TRBV19 and TRBJ2-6, with D unresolved. Trimming removed 2 bases at V and 1 base at J, with 0 bases between. In germline, CDR1 is LNHDA, CDR2 SQIVND (reference sequence). The CDR3 contains 13 residues. In nucleotides, the CDR3 is TGTGCCAGTAGTATATCTGGGGCCAACGTCCTGACTTTC. It codes for CASSISGANVLTF.

The genes are TRBV7-9 and TRBJ2-7; 10 positions agree with TRBD1. The trim removed 1 base at V and 3 bases at J, leaving 6 bases unmatched. Germline CDR1 is SEHNR and CDR2 is FQNEAQ (reference sequence). The CDR3 runs 16 residues. In DNA, the CDR3 is TGTGCCAGCAGCTTAGGGACGGGGACAGGGGTCTACGAGCAGTACTTC. This gives the protein CASSLGTGTGVYEQYF. Together with reference TRBV7-9 and TRBJ2-7, the CDR3 gives the full variable domain: DTGVSQNPRHKITKRGQNVTFRCDPISEHNRLYWYRQTLGQGPEFLTYFQNEAQLEKSRLLSDRFSAERPKGSFSTLEIQRTEQGDSAMYLCASSLGTGTGVYEQYFGPGTRLTVT.